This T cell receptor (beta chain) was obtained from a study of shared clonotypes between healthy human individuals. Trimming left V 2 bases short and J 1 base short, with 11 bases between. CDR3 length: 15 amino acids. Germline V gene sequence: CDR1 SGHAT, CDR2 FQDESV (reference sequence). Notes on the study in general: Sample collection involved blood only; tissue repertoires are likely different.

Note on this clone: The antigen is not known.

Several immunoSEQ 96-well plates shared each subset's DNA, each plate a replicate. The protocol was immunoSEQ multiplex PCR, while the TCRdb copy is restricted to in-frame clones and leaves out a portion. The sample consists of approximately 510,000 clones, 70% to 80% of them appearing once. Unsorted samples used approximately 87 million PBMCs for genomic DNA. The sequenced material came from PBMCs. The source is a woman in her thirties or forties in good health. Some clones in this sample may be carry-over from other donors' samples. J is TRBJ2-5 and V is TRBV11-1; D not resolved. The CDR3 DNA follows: TGTGCCAGCAGCTTATCCGCAGGCCCCCAAGAGACCCAGTACTTC. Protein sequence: CASSLSAGPQETQYF.